The present T cell receptor beta chain was sequenced within a study of cytomegalovirus exposure and HLA in healthy donors. This clone was seen a single time. Its specificity is unknown. General study points: Among the sequence variants, a highly shared cluster was likely an artifact of sequencing. With further analysis later on, most CMV-associated TCR beta chains appeared HLA-restricted. A further, later analysis showed that HLA-associated TCR beta chains (compared with equally common others) were more clonally expanded.

The PCR ran on 60 Vbeta and 13 Jbeta primers. TCRdb's table, derived via immunoSEQ multiplex PCR, lists solely in-frame clones and lacks some. The sample lists some 120,000 clones, roughly two thirds occurring once. The CDR3 runs to 13 residues. Trimming at V came to 7 bases and at J to 3 bases, leaving 4 bases not matched to a gene. CDR1 and CDR2 from the germline V gene are WSHSY and SAAADI. This sequence joins TRBV10-2 and TRBJ2-7; 9 bases map to TRBD2. The source of this sequence is a man in his thirties or forties in good health and CMV-seropositive. The sequenced sample consisted of PBMCs. This CDR3 is CASKAGGYYEQYF. DNA of the CDR3: TGCGCCAGCAAGGCGGGAGGGTACTACGAGCAGTACTTC.